This T cell receptor (beta chain) was sequenced for a study of neurological immune-mediated disorders. The study's findings and limits: None of the CDR3 amino acid sequences of expanded clones were shared across subjects, and this suggested private repertoires in all groups.

There are many counts of this clonotype. Its antigen is as yet unknown. A read error may produce the germline difference seen at one junction end. MiXCR was run by TCRdb on the 5' RACE reads, yielding one entry per CDR3 protein. The table has tens of thousands of distinct CDR3 sequences, 2% to 3% seen once. The CDR3 has 14 amino acids. Germline values: CDR1 MNHEY, CDR2 SVGAGI. The sequenced material came from PBMCs. The rearrangement joins TRBV6-5 to TRBJ1-6, with D possibly matching TRBD1 (5 bases). This clonotype was obtained from a man aged 45-65 years with multiple sclerosis. The CDR3 is CASNNWDLNSPLNF. The CDR3 nucleotides read TGTGCCAGCAATAATTGGGACCTTAATTCACCCCTCAACTTT.